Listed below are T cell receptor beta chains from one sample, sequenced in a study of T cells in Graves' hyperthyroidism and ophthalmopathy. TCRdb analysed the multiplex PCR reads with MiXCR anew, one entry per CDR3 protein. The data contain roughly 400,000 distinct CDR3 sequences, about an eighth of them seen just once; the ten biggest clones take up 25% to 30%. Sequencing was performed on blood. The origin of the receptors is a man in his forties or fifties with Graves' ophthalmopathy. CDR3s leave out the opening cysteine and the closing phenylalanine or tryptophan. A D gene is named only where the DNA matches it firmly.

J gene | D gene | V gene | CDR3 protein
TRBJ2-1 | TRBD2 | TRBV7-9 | ASSTRTSGEYSEQF
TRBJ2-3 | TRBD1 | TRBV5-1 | ASSLQGSLSDTQY
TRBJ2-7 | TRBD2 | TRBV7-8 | ASSPGTSGRVYEQY
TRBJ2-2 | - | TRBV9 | ASSVIPGELF
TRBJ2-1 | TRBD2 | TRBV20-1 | SASRGLAVNEQF
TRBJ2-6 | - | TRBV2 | ASSGRGQRSGANVLT
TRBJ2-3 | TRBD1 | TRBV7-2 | ASSLGSGQGGTDTQY
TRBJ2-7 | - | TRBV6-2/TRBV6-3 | ASSYSAGYEQY
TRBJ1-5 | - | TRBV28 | ASSLLSRKTKNQPQH
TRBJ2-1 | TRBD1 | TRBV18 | ASSLRDRSPEQF
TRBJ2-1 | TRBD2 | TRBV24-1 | ATQPGLAGHNEQF
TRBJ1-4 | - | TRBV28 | ASSIRTNEKLF
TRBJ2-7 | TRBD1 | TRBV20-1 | SAGGGQASSYEQY
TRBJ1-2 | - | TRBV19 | ASSIDWNGYT
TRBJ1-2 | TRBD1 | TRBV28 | ANSLSGTGTTNGYT
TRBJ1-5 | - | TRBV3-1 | ASSQTGGYSNQPQH
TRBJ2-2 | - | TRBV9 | ASSVGGSNTGELF
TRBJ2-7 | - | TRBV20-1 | SARVTGTYEQY
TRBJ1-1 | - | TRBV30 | AWSSEGNTEAF
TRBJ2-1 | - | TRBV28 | ASSHLGRESYNEQF
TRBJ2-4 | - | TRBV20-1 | SASSDLAKNIQY
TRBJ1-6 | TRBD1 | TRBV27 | ASSQSPGGNSPLH
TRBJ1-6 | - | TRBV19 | ASSTDTFGYNSPLH
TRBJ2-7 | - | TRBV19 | ASSSSSEDAYEQY
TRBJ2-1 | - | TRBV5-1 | ASSLRTDNEQF
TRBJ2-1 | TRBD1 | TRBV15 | ATSRGPGQGGDNEQF
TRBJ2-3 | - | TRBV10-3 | AIRQAGRGDTQY
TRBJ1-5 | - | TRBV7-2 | ASSLARNQPQH
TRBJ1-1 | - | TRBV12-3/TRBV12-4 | ASSLGPRTEAF
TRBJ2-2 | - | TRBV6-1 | ASSELTNTGELF
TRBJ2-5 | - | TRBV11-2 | ASSLDLSSDQETQY
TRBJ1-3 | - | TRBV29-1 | SFAGPATGNTIY
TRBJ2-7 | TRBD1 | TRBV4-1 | ASSRPTGGFHEQY